This record covers a single T cell receptor (beta chain). As yet, its antigen is unknown. This CDR3 is built from 18 residues. J gave up 5 bases and V 6 bases, and 15 bases lay outside the gene matches. CDR1 SGHAT and CDR2 FQNNGV come from the germline V gene. The data belong to a study of identifying expanded T cells in peripheral blood. Overall study results and limits: Differentially abundant clones: 0.95 to 1.5 between replicates, around 17 at around 2 weeks, 19 to 20 at four. Across healthy donors, higher total template counts meant significantly greater roughly 2-week count variance.

Libraries were prepared by immunoSEQ multiplex PCR; TCRdb keeps only in-frame clonotypes and omits some of them. The sample records 50,000 or so clones, roughly 90% being singletons. Sequencing used blood. The V call is TRBV11-2, the J call TRBJ2-2; TRBD2 matches 10 bases. This TCR was sampled from a person aged 18 to 69 in good health. The CDR3 spells CASRTLAGSTVRTGELFF. DNA for the CDR3: TGTGCCAGCAGGACACTAGCGGGATCAACCGTACGAACCGGGGAGCTGTTTTTT.